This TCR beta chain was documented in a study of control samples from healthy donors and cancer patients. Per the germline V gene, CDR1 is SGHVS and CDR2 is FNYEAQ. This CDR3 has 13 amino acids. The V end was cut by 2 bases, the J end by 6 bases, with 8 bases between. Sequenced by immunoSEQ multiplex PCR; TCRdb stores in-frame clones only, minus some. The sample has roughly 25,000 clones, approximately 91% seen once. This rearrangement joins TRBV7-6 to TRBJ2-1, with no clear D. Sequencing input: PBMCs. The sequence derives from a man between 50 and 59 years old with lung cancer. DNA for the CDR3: TGTGCCAGCAGCTTATGGGCATCCAATGAGCAGTTCTTC. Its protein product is CASSLWASNEQFF.